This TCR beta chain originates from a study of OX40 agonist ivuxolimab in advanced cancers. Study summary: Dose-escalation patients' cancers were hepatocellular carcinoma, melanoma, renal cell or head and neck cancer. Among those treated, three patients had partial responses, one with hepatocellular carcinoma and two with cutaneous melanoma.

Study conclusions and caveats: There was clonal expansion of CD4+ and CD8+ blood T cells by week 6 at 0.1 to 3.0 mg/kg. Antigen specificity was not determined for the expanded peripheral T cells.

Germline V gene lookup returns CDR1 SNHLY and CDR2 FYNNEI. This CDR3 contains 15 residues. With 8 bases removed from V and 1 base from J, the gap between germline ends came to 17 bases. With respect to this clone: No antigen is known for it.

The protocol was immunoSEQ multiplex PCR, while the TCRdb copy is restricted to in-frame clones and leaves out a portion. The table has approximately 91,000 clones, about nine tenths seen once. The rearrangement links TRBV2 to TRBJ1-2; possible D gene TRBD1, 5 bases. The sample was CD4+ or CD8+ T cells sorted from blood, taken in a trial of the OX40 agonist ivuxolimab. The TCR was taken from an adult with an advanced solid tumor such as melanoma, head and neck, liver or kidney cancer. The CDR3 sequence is CASLPGRTFNYGYTF. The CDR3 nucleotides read TGTGCCAGCTTACCGGGACGGACCTTTAACTATGGCTACACCTTC.